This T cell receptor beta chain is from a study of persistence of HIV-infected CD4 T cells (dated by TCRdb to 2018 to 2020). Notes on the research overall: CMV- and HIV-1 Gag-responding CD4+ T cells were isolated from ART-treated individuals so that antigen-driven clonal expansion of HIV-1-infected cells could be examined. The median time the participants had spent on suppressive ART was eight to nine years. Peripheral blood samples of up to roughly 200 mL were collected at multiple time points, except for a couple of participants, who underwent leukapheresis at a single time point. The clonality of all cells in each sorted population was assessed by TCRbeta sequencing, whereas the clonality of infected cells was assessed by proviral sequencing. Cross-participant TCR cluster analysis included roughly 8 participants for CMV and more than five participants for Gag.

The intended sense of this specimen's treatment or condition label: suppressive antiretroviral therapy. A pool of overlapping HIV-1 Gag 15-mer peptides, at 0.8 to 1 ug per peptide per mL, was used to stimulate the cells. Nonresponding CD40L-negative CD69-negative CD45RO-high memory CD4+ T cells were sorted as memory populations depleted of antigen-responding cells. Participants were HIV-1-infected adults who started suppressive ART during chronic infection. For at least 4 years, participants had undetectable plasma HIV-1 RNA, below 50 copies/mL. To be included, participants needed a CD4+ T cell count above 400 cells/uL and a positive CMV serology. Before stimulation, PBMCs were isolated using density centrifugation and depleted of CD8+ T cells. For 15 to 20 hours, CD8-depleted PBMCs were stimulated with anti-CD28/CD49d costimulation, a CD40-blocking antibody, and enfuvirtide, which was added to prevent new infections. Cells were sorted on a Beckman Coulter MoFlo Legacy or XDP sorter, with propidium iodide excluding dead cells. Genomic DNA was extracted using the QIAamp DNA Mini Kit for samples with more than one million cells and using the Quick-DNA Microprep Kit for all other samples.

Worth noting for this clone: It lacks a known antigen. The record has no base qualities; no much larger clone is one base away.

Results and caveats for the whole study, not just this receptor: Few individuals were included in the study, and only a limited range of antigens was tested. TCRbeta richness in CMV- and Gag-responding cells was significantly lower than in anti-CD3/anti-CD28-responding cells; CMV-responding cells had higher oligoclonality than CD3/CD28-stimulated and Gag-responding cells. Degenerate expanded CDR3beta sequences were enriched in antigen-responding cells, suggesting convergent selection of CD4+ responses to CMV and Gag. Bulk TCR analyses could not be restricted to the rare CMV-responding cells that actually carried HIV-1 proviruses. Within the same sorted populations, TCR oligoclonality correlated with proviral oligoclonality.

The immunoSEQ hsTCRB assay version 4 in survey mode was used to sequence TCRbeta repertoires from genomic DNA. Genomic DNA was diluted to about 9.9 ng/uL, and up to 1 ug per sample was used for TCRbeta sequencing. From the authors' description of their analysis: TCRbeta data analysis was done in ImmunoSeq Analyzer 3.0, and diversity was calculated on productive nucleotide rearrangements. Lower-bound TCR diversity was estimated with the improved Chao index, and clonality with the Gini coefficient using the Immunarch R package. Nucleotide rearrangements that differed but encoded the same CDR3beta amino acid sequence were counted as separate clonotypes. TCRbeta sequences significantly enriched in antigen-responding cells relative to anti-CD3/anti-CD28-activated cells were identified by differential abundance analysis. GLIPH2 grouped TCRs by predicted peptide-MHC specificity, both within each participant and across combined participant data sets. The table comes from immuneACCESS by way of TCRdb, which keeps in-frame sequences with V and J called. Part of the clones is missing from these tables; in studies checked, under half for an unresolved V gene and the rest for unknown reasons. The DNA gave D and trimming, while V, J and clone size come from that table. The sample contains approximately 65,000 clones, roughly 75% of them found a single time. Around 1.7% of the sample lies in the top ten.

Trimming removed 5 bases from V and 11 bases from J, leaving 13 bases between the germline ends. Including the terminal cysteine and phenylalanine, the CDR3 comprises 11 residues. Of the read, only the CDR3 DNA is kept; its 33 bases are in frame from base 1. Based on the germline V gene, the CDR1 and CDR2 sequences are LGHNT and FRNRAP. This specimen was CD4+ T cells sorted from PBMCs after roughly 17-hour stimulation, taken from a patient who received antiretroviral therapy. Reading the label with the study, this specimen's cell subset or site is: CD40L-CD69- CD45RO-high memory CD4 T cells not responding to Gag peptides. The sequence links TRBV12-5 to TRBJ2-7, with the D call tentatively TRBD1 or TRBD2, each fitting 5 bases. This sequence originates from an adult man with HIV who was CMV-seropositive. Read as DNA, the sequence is TGTGCTAGTGGTCTCGGGGCTCGGGAGTACTTC. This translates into CASGLGAREYF. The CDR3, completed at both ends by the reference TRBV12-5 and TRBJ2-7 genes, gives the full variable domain DARVTQTPRHKVTEMGQEVTMRCQPILGHNTVFWYRQTMMQGLELLAYFRNRAPLDDSGMPKDRFSAEMPDATLATLKIQPSEPRDSAVYFCASGLGAREYFGPGTRLTVT.